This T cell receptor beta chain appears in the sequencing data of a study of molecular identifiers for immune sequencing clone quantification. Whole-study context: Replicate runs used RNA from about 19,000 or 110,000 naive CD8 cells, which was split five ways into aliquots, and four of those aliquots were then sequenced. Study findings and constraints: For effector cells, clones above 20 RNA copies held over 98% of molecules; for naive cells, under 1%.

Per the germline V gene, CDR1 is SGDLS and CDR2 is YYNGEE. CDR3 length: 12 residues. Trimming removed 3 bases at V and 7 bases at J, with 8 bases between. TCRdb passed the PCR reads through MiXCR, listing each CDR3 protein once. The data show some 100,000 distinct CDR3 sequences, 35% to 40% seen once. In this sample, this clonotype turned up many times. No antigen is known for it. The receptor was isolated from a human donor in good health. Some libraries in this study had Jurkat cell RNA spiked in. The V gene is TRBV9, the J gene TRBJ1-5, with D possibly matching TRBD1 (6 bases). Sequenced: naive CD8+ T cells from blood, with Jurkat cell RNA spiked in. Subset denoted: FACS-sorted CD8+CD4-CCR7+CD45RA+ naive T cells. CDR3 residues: CASSEGGQPQHF. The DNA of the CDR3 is TGTGCCAGCAGCGAGGGGGGACAGCCCCAGCATTTT.